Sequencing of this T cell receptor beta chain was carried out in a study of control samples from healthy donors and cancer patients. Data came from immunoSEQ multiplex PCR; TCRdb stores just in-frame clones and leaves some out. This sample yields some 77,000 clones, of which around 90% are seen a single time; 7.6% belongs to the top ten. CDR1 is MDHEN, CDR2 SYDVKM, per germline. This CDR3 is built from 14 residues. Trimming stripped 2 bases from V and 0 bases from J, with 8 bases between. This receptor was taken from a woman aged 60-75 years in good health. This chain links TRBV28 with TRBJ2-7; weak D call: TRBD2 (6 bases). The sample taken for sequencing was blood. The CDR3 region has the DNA TGTGCCAGCAGTTTAGCGGGGACCTCCTACGAGCAGTACTTC. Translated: CASSLAGTSYEQYF.